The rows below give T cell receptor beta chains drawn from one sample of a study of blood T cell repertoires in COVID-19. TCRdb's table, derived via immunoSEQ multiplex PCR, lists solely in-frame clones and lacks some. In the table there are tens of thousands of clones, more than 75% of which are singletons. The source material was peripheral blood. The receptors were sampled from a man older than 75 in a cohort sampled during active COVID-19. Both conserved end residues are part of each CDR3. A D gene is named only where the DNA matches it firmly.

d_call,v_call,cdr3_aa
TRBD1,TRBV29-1,CSVHRGREQYF
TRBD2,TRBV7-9,CASSLAELAGTDTQYF
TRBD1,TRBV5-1,CASSLDRGDGYTF
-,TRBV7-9,CASSRGGVTEAFF
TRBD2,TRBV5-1,CASSSAGKETQYF
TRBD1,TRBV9,CASGQGQGSNQPQHF
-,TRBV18,CASSPRRGDGYTF
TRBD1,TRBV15,CATSTGQGARETQYF
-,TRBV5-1,CASSLDGSTDTQYF
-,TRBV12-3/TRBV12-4,CASSFAGNYGYTF
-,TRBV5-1,CASSKDAQGYEQYF
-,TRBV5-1,CASNPGLANTEAFF
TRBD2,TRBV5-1,CASSLTTSGRFTDTQYF
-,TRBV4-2,CASSQDSTSPNEQFF
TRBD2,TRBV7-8,CASSPTSVGLDTQYF
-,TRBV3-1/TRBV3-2,CASSPHQAYGYTF
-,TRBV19,CASKLRGGTEAFF
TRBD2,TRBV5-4,CASSSGGGQIETQYF
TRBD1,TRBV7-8,CASSHPWQGEGDTQYF
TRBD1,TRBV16,CASSLRQGQNEAFF
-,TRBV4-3,CASSQSRTGRGGETQYF
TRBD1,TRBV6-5,CASRWTGVVTEAFF
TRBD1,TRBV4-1,CASSQQQGGNTEAFF
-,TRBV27,CASSLGGLWQETQYF
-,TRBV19,CASSNLQVHNEKLFF
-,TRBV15,CATNGGTNTEAFF
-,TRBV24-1,CATSDTGITDTQYF
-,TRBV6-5,CASSNYGELFF
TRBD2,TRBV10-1,CASSPGLAGNEQFF
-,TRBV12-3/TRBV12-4,CASSRGQMYEQYF
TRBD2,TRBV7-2,CASRSSGSYNEQFF
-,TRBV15,CATSIRTGGGREKLFF
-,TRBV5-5,CASSSKRGYNTEAFF
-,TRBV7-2,CASSPRGREQYF
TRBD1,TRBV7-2,CASSLWSGGFNSPLHF
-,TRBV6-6,CASSRGYQETQYF
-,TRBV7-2,CASSHRAGGGNEKLFF
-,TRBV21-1,CASSKRQANRGTEAFF
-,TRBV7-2,CASSLEGVQETQYF
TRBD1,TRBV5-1,CASPGTGQEGNTIYF
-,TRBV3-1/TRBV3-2,CASSQPGGGHTEAFF
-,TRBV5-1,CASSWGQNTQYF
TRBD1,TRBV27,CASSSGQGLQRAREQYF
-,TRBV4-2,CASSQDWGPYSPLHF
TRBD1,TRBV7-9,CASSLDRANTEAFF
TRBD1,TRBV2,CASSLGGQGRGYTF
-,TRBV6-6,CASSYSTRDTGELFF
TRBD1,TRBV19,CASSTGQVSYEQYF
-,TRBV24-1,CATSDSGSLTDEQYF
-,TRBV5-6,CASSQGRGITYNEQFF
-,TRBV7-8,CASSPNGQGNSPLHF
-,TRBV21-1,CASSKVGEATYEQYF
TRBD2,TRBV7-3,CASSSSGRHNEQFF